This T cell receptor beta chain was recovered during a study of technical replicates of blood from several donors. The CDR3 runs to 14 residues. V gave up 8 bases and J gave up 2 bases, with 16 bases separating them. Germline V lookup: CDR1 ENHRY, CDR2 SYGVKD. Assay used: immunoSEQ multiplex PCR; TCRdb lists only in-frame clones, some missing. This table has 67,000 or so clones, about nine tenths appearing once. This sequence joins TRBV10-3 and TRBJ2-7; D is unclear. Material: T cells isolated from PBMCs. The clonotype originates from a human donor in good health. CDR3 coding DNA: TGTGCCATCTACGATGAGGAACTGCCCTACGAGCAGTACTTC. It is translated as CAIYDEELPYEQYF.